This T cell receptor beta chain was retrieved from a study of control samples from healthy donors and cancer patients. Measured with immunoSEQ multiplex PCR; TCRdb has only the in-frame clones, and not every one. The repertoire holds about 140,000 clones, with about 89% as singletons. Points on this clone: This specimen includes other DNA sequences encoding the same CDR3.

Germline V CDR1 and CDR2: MDHEN, SYDVKM. Trimming took off 0 bases at V and 7 bases at J, with 4 bases between the two ends. The CDR3 totals 12 residues. The V call is TRBV28, the J call TRBJ1-5; D is unresolved. The sequencing sample was made of blood. The origin of this receptor is a young man in good health. The CDR3 nucleotides read TGTGCCAGCAGTTTATGGGGCCAGCCCCAGCATTTT. Amino acids: CASSLWGQPQHF.